The clone carrying this T cell receptor beta chain was recorded at least ten times. Its specificity is not known. The CDR3 contains 14 residues. V lost 3 bases and J lost 8, with 11 bases in between. The germline V gene has CDR1 MNHEY and CDR2 SMNVEV (reference sequence). Unique molecular identifier tags were affixed to discrete cDNA molecules. TCRdb used MiXCR to reprocess the 5' RACE reads, holding one entry per CDR3 protein. The sample records fewer than 70,000 distinct CDR3 sequences, 10% to 15% being singletons. This entry comes from a study of early T cells in non-severe SARS-CoV-2 infection. Whole-study findings and limits: Missing private and CD4 specificities, VDJdb matching favored anti-spike CD8 responses.

Sequenced material: whole blood. The V gene is TRBV27, the J gene TRBJ1-6; D unresolved. This receptor was taken from an adult who was a healthcare worker with PCR-confirmed SARS-CoV-2 infection or an uninfected control (not recorded which). The DNA for the CDR3 is TGTGCCAGCAGTTTCATGAGCTCCCATTCACCCCTCCACTTT. As protein: CASSFMSSHSPLHF.